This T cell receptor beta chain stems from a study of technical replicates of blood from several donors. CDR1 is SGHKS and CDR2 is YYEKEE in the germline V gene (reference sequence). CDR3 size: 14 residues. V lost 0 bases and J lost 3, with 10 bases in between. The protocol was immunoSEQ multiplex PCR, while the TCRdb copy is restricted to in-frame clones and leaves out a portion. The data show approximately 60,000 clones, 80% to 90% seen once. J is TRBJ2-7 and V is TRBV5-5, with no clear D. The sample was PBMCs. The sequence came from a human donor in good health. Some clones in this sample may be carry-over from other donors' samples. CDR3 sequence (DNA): TGTGCCAGCAGCTTGGCCATGTCGGGCTACGAGCAGTACTTC. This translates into CASSLAMSGYEQYF.